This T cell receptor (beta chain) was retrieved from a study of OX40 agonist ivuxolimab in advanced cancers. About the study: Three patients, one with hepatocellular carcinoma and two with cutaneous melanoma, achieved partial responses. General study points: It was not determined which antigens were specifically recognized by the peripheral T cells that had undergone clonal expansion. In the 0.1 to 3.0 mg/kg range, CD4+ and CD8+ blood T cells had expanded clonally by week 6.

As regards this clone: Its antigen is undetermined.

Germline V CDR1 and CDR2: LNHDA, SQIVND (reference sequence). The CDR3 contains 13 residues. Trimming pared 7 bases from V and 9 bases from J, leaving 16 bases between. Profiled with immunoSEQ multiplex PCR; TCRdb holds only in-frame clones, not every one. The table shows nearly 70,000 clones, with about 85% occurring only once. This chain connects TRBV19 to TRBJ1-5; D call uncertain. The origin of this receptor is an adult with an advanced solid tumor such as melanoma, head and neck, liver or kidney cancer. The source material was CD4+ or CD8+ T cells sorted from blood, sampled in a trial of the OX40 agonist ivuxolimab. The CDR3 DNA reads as TGTGCCAGTACCCCAAGACCCGAGGGGCCCCAGCATTTT. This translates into CASTPRPEGPQHF.